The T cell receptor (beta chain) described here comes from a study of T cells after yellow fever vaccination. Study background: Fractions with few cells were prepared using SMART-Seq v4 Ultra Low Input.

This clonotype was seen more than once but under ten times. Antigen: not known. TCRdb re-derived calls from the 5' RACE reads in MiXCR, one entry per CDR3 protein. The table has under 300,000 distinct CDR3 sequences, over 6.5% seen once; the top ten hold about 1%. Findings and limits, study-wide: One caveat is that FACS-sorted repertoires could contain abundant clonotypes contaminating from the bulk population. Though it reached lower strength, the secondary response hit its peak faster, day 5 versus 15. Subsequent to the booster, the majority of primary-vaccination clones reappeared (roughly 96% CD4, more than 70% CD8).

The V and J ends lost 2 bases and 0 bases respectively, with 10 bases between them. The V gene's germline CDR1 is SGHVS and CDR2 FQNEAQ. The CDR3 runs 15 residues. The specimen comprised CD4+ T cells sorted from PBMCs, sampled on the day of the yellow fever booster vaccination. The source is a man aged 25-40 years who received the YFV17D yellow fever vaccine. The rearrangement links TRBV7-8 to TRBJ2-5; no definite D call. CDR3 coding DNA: TGTGCCAGCAGCTTAAAACGCTCGTACCAAGAGACCCAGTACTTC. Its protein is CASSLKRSYQETQYF.